This T cell receptor beta chain was captured in a study of shared clonotypes between healthy human individuals. In the study overall: Used for every donor were three CD4 naive, three CD4 memory, two CD8 naive and one CD8 memory plate.

It was at deep level that the assay was run. The assay was immunoSEQ multiplex PCR, and TCRdb's table has in-frame clones only and misses some. The table shows under 1,900,000 clones, with roughly 98.5% occurring only once. CDR3 size: 21 residues. Germline trimming cut 7 bases from V and 1 base from J; bases unmatched to any gene: 29. Germline CDR1 is SQVTM and CDR2 is ANQGSEA. The study drew all its donors from Caucasian adults living in Nashville, Tennessee. Negatively enriched CD4+ T cells were divided by CD45RA into naive and memory. Sequenced: naive CD4+ T cells sorted from blood. The sample's subset: CD45RA+ positively selected. V and J are TRBV29-1 and TRBJ2-5; the match to TRBD2 covers 8 bases. This receptor was identified in a man aged 30-40 years in good health. In DNA form, the CDR3 reads TGCAGCGCCTACCCGCCTCCACGGAGGGCTAGCGGGTTGAGTATCCAAGAGACCCAGTACTTC. Amino acid sequence: CSAYPPPRRASGLSIQETQYF.